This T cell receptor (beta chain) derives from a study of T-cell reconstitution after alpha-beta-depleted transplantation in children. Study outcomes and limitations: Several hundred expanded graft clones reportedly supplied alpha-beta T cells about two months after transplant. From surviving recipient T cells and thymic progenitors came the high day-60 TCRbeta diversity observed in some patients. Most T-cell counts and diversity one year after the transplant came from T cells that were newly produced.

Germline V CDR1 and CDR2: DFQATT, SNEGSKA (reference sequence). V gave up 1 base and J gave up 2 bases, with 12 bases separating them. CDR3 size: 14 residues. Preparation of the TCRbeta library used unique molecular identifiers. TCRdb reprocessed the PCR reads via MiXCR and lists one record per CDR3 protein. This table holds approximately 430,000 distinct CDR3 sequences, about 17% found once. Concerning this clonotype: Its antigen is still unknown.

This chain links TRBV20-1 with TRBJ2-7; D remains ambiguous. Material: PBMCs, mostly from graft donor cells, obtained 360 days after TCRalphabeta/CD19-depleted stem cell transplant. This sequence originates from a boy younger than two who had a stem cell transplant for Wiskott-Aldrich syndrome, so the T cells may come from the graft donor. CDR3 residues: CSARAYLGTYEQYF. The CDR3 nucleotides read TGCAGTGCTAGAGCCTATTTGGGGACCTACGAGCAGTACTTC.